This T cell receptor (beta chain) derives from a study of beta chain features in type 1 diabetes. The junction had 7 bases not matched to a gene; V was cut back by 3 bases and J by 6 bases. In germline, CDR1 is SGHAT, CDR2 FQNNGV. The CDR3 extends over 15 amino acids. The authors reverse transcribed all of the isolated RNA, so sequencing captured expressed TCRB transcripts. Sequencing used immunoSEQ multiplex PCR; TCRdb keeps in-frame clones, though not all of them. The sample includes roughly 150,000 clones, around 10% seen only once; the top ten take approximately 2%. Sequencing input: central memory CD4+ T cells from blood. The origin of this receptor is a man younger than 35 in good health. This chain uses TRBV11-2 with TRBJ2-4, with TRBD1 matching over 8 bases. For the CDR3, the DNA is TGTGCCAGCAGCTTGGTATGGACAGGGAGAAACATTCAGTACTTC. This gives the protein CASSLVWTGRNIQYF. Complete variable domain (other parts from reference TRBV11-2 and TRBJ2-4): EAGVAQSPRYKIIEKRQSVAFWCNPISGHATLYWYQQILGQGPKLLIQFQNNGVVDDSQLPKDRFSAERLKGVDSTLKIQPAKLEDSAVYLCASSLVWTGRNIQYFGAGTRLSVL.